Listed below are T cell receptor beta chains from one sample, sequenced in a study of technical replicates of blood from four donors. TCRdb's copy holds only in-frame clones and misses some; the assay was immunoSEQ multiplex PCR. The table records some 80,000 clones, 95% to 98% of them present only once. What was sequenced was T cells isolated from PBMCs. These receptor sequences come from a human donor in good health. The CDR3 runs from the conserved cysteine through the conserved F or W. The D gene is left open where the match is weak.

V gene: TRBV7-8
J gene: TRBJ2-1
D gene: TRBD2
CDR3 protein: CASSLETSGAYNEQFF
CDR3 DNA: TGTGCCAGCAGCTTAGAAACTAGCGGGGCCTACAATGAGCAGTTCTTC

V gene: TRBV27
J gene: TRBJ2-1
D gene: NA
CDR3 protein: CAVTGYNEQFF
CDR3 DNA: TGTGCCGTCACAGGCTACAATGAGCAGTTCTTC

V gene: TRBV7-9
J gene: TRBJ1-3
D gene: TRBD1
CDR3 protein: CASSLALGQGRNTIYF
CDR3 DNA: TGTGCCAGCAGCTTAGCCCTGGGACAGGGCAGAAACACCATATATTTT

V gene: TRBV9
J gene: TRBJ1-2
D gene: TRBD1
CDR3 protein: CASSRGQADGYTF
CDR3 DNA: TGTGCCAGCAGCCGAGGACAGGCGGATGGCTACACCTTC

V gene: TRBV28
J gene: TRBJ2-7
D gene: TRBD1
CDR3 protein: CASRRIGTGPYEQYF
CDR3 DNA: TGTGCCAGCCGACGCATCGGGACAGGGCCCTACGAGCAGTACTTC

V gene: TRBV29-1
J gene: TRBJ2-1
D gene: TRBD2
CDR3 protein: CSVHPGLAGAYNEQFF
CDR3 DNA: TGCAGCGTCCATCCGGGACTAGCGGGAGCCTACAATGAGCAGTTCTTC

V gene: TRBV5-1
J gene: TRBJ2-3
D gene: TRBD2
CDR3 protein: CASSFGLAVGDTQYF
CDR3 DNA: TGCGCCAGCAGCTTCGGGCTAGCGGTGGGAGATACGCAGTATTTT

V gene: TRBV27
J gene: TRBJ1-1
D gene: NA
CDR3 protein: CASSPGGAWAEAFF
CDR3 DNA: TGTGCCAGCTCCCCGGGAGGGGCCTGGGCTGAAGCTTTCTTT

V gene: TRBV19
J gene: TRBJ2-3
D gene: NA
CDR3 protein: CASSLTASTDTQYF
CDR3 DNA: TGTGCCAGTAGTTTAACTGCTAGCACAGATACGCAGTATTTT

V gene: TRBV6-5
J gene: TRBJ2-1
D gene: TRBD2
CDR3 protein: CASSYPRAGGPNEQFF
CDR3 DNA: TGTGCCAGCAGTTACCCTAGGGCGGGGGGGCCCAATGAGCAGTTCTTC

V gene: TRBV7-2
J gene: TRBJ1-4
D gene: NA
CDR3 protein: CASSLGSGARNEKLFF
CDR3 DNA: TGTGCCAGCAGCTTGGGATCAGGGGCCCGTAATGAAAAACTGTTTTTT

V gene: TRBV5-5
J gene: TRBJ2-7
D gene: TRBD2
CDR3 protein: CASSLGLGGRNEQYF
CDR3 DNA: TGTGCCAGCAGCCTAGGGCTGGGAGGGAGGAACGAGCAGTACTTC

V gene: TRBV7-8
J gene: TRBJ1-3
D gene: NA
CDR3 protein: CASSLTGTSGNTIYF
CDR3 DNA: TGTGCCAGCAGCTTAACAGGCACCTCTGGAAACACCATATATTTT

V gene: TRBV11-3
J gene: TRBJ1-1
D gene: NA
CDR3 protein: CASSWAGPTEAFF
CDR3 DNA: TGTGCCAGCAGCTGGGCAGGGCCCACTGAAGCTTTCTTT

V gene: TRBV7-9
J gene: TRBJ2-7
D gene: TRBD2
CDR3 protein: CASSSGGGEQYF
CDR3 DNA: TGTGCCAGCAGCTCGGGAGGTGGTGAGCAGTACTTC

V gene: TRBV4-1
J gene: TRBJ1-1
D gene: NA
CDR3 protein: CASSRKGQEAFF
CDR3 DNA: TGCGCCAGCAGCCGCAAGGGGCAGGAAGCTTTCTTT